Following are 26 T cell receptor beta chains from one sample sequenced in a study of T cells in Graves' hyperthyroidism and ophthalmopathy. TCR beta CDR3 regions were amplified from RNA. TCR CDR3 underwent first-round RT-PCR with the HTBI primer set. One entry per CDR3 protein, called by TCRdb with MiXCR from the multiplex PCR reads. The table has 300,000 to 400,000 distinct CDR3 sequences, approximately 15% seen once; the top ten hold 20% to 25%. The material sequenced was blood. The receptor set was obtained from a woman under 40 with Graves' hyperthyroidism.

This clonotype was counted many times. The gene calls are TRBV20-1 and TRBJ2-3; 7 positions match TRBD2. Germline values: CDR1 DFQATT, CDR2 SNEGSKA (reference sequence). The CDR3 consists of 16 residues. V lost 3 bases to trimming and J lost 2 bases; unmatched junction nucleotides: 11. The CDR3 DNA is TGCAGTGCTAGCAGGTTGGCGGGAGATTCCACAGATACGCAGTATTTT. This encodes CSASRLAGDSTDTQYF.

This clonotype was recorded at least ten times. The V and J genes are TRBV12-3 or TRBV12-4 and TRBJ1-5; the D is unclear. The CDR3 extends over 12 amino acids. Trimming cost V 4 bases and J 4 bases, with 5 bases left between them. CDR3 protein: CASSSQNQPQHF. In DNA, the CDR3 is TGTGCCAGCAGTTCACAGAATCAGCCCCAGCATTTT.

This clonotype was detected a few times. The chain has TRBV10-2 and TRBJ1-5; weak D call: TRBD1 (5 bases). The CDR3 is 13 amino acids. Trimming took 3 bases from V and 4 from J, leaving 7 bases between them. Germline values: CDR1 WSHSY, CDR2 SAAADI. CDR3 sequence: CASSEGENQPQHF. The CDR3 coding sequence is TGCGCCAGCAGTGAAGGGGAGAATCAGCCCCAGCATTTT.

Ten or more counts support this clonotype. The chain links TRBV12-3 or TRBV12-4 to TRBJ2-1, with unresolved D. CDR3 length equals 15 residues. The V gene lost 5 bases and the J gene lost 4 bases, with 15 bases spanning the gap. Written as DNA, the CDR3 is TGTGCCAGCAGTCCCTGGACCGAGTCGTACAATGAGCAGTTCTTC. It translates to CASSPWTESYNEQFF.

V usage is TRBV6-2 or TRBV6-3 and J usage is TRBJ1-5; D may be TRBD1 (6 bases). The CDR3 extends over 13 amino acids. V gave up 6 bases and J gave up 7 bases, with 13 bases separating them. Germline values: CDR1 MNHEY, CDR2 SVGEGT. The CDR3 here is CASRGGVGQPQHF. The CDR3 DNA sequence: TGTGCCAGCAGAGGGGGAGTAGGACAGCCCCAGCATTTT.

The chain couples TRBV20-1 to TRBJ2-6; D is uncertain. V was cut by 1 base and J by 4 bases, with 2 bases left in between. Germline V CDR1 and CDR2: DFQATT, SNEGSKA (reference sequence). The CDR3 has 12 residues. In nucleotides, the CDR3 is TGCAGTGCTAGAGGAGGGGCCAACGTCCTGACTTTC. This translates into CSARGGANVLTF.

V usage is TRBV7-3 and J usage is TRBJ1-2; D remains unclear. The CDR3 loop spans 15 amino acids. The V and J ends lost 2 bases and 4 bases respectively, with 14 bases between them. Germline CDR1 reads SGHTA; CDR2 reads FQGTGA. The CDR3 nucleotides read TGTGCCAGCAGCTTAGTAGGAGGGCAGGCCTATGGCTACACCTTC. It codes for CASSLVGGQAYGYTF. The full variable domain, with the rest looked up from reference TRBV7-3 and TRBJ1-2, is GAGVSQTPSNKVTEKGKYVELRCDPISGHTALYWYRQSLGQGPEFLIYFQGTGAADDSGLPNDRFFAVRPEGSVSTLKIQRTERGDSAVYLCASSLVGGQAYGYTFGSGTRLTVV.

The genes are TRBV5-1 and TRBJ2-7, with TRBD2 as a possible D gene (6 bases). V lost 7 bases to trimming and J lost 2 bases, with 13 bases between them. This CDR3 is 13 amino acids long. Germline-derived CDR1 and CDR2 are SGHRS and YFSETQ. The DNA of the CDR3 is TGCGCCAGCCGTTTTAGCGGCGCCTACGAGCAGTACTTC. It codes for CASRFSGAYEQYF. Full variable domain (missing parts from reference TRBV5-1 and TRBJ2-7): KAGVTQTPRYLIKTRGQQVTLSCSPISGHRSVSWYQQTPGQGLQFLFEYFSETQRNKGNFPGRFSGRQFSNSRSEMNVSTLELGDSALYLCASRFSGAYEQYFGPGTRLTVT.

The sample holds a few counts of this clonotype. The V call is TRBV5-5, the J call TRBJ2-7; D is ambiguous. V was pared by 1 base and J by 6 bases, with 20 bases between. CDR3 length equals 16 residues. In germline, CDR1 is SGHKS, CDR2 YYEKEE (reference sequence). CDR3 in DNA: TGTGCCAGCAGCTTGAGTCTCGTTACCCAGATCGGCGAGCAGTACTTC. Residues: CASSLSLVTQIGEQYF. Supplemented by reference TRBV5-5 and TRBJ2-7, the full variable domain reads DAGVTQSPTHLIKTRGQQVTLRCSPISGHKSVSWYQQVLGQGPQFIFQYYEKEERGRGNFPDRFSARQFPNYSSELNVNALLLGDSALYLCASSLSLVTQIGEQYFGPGTRLTVT.

This clonotype was counted a few times. The rearrangement uses TRBV30 and TRBJ1-5; unclear D gene. Trimming took 1 base from V and 3 from J, leaving 7 bases between them. The length of the CDR3 is 13 residues. CDR1 and CDR2 (germline): GTSNPN, SVGIG (reference sequence). CDR3 residues: CAWSGQDNQPQHF. CDR3 coding DNA: TGTGCCTGGAGTGGTCAAGACAATCAGCCCCAGCATTTT.

The table lists this clonotype with many counts. CDR3 nucleotide sequence: TGTGCCAGCAGTCCCTACGGTGTTTTAGAGTACAATGAGCAGTTCTTC. Amino acid sequence: CASSPYGVLEYNEQFF. V is TRBV28 and J is TRBJ2-1; the D is unclear. The CDR3 runs 16 residues. The V gene lost 5 bases and the J gene lost 4 bases, with 18 bases spanning the gap. CDR1 is MDHEN, CDR2 SYDVKM, per germline.

The table lists this clonotype with a few counts. V usage is TRBV12-3 or TRBV12-4 and J usage is TRBJ2-7; 11 bases align to TRBD1. Unmatched junction bases numbered 3, after V lost 3 bases and J lost 5 bases. The CDR3 has 14 residues. Written as DNA, the CDR3 is TGTGCCAGCAGTTTCCGGACAGGGGGCAACGAGCAGTACTTC. This codes for CASSFRTGGNEQYF.

The chain combines TRBV20-1 with TRBJ2-7, with 7 bases fitting TRBD2. The CDR3 contains 16 residues. CDR1 DFQATT and CDR2 SNEGSKA come from the germline V gene (reference sequence). With 0 bases clipped from V and 4 bases from J, the junction kept 12 bases outside the gene matches. The chain's CDR3 is CSARDQRRAGAYEQYF. CDR3 bases: TGCAGTGCTAGAGACCAACGGCGGGCGGGAGCTTACGAGCAGTACTTC.

This clonotype was counted at least ten times. The chain couples TRBV5-1 to TRBJ2-7, with D uncertain. Trimming removed 4 bases at V and 0 bases at J, with 11 bases between. The CDR3 runs 14 residues. CDR1 is SGHRS, CDR2 YFSETQ, per germline. CDR3 amino acids: CASSQTASSYEQYF. In nucleotides, the CDR3 is TGCGCCAGCAGCCAAACGGCGAGCTCCTACGAGCAGTACTTC.

This clonotype was seen a few times. The rearrangement links TRBV18 to TRBJ2-7; D is ambiguous. Deletions cut 3 bases from V and 4 bases from J, with 13 bases between. This CDR3 has 14 residues. The germline V gene has CDR1 KGHSH and CDR2 LQKENI. As DNA, the CDR3 is TGTGCCAGCTCACCGTCCTCTACTGCGTACGAGCAGTACTTC. The encoded protein is CASSPSSTAYEQYF. The full variable domain, rest sourced from reference TRBV18 and TRBJ2-7, is NAGVMQNPRHLVRRRGQEARLRCSPMKGHSHVYWYRQLPEEGLKFMVYLQKENIIDESGMPKERFSAEFPKEGPSILRIQQVVRGDSAAYFCASSPSSTAYEQYFGPGTRLTVT.

The chain links TRBV19 to TRBJ2-1, with 8 nucleotides matching TRBD1. Per the germline V gene, CDR1 is LNHDA and CDR2 is SQIVND (reference sequence). The CDR3 is 15 amino acids. V lost 6 bases, J lost 4 bases, and 8 bases stayed unmatched. The CDR3 DNA is TGTGCCAGTAGCTATGCCGGACAGGGATACAATGAGCAGTTCTTC. Encoded protein: CASSYAGQGYNEQFF.

This clonotype showed up many times. J is TRBJ2-3 and V is TRBV30; 8 bases are shared with TRBD2. Germline-derived CDR1 and CDR2 are GTSNPN and SVGIG (reference sequence). The trim removed 8 bases at V and 5 bases at J, leaving 21 bases unmatched. The CDR3 has 17 residues. This CDR3 is CAGDGGYSGDGRDTQYF. The CDR3 region has the DNA TGTGCCGGAGACGGAGGCTATAGCGGGGATGGGCGAGATACGCAGTATTTT.

In its sample, this clonotype was seen a few times. The chain is built from TRBV28 and TRBJ2-5; TRBD2 matches at 13 bases. This CDR3 is built from 15 residues. The J segment lost 5 bases and the V segment lost 6 bases, leaving 6 bases of the junction unmatched. CDR1 and CDR2 (germline): MDHEN, SYDVKM. CDR3 residues: CASSGTSGRAETQYF. The CDR3 coding sequence is TGTGCCAGCAGCGGAACTAGCGGGAGGGCGGAGACCCAGTACTTC.

This clonotype was recorded at least ten times. The V call is TRBV10-1, the J call TRBJ2-6, with unresolved D. Deletions cut 4 bases from V and 0 bases from J, with 10 bases between. The CDR3 is 16 amino acids. Germline V gives CDR1 WNHNN, CDR2 SYGVQD (reference sequence). CDR3 DNA sequence: TGCGCCAGCAGTGCCACGAGGAACTCTGGGGCCAACGTCCTGACTTTC. Translated: CASSATRNSGANVLTF.

This clonotype has just a few counts. The V call is TRBV7-9, the J call TRBJ1-2; 7 bases agree with TRBD1. The CDR3 contains 14 residues. The ends lost 5 bases at V and 8 bases at J; junction bases unmatched: 11. Germline V gives CDR1 SEHNR, CDR2 FQNEAQ (reference sequence). This CDR3 reads CASSGDPTGSGYTF. CDR3 in DNA: TGTGCCAGCAGCGGCGACCCGACAGGGTCCGGCTACACCTTC.

This clonotype was picked up a small number of times. For the CDR3, the DNA is TGCAGTGCCGCCCGGACAGAAAACATTCAGTACTTC. Protein product: CSAARTENIQYF. The gene calls are TRBV20-1 and TRBJ2-4; a weak D match, TRBD1 (6 bases). This CDR3 is 12 amino acids long. Germline V CDR1 and CDR2: DFQATT, SNEGSKA (reference sequence). V was trimmed by 6 bases and J by 5 bases, leaving 11 bases between them.

The gene calls are TRBV11-3 and TRBJ2-7; 7 bases match TRBD1. Germline V gene data show CDR1 as SGHNT and CDR2 as YENEEA. The CDR3 is 15 amino acids. Trimming took 1 base from V and 3 from J; bases not matched to a gene: 6. CDR3 sequence reads: CASSLGDSPVYEQYF. The CDR3 DNA reads as TGTGCCAGCAGCTTAGGGGACAGTCCTGTCTACGAGCAGTACTTC.

This clonotype was picked up many times. The chain combines TRBV11-2 with TRBJ2-5, with 7 positions matching TRBD1. Germline V gene data show CDR1 as SGHAT and CDR2 as FQNNGV. Trimming cost V 6 bases and J 0 bases; bases outside gene matches: 7. The CDR3 consists of 15 residues. The CDR3 loop is CASRSNRGNQETQYF. The DNA for the CDR3 is TGTGCCAGCAGGTCTAACAGGGGAAACCAAGAGACCCAGTACTTC.

This clonotype was seen a handful of times. The V call is TRBV7-9, the J call TRBJ1-3; possible D gene TRBD1, 6 bases. Germline-derived CDR1 and CDR2 are SEHNR and FQNEAQ (reference sequence). V lost 1 base and J lost 0, with 10 bases in between. The CDR3 is 16 amino acids. Here the CDR3 reads CASSLEDRFSGNTIYF. As DNA, the CDR3 is TGTGCCAGCAGCTTAGAGGACAGATTCTCTGGAAACACCATATATTTT.

The sample holds a few counts of this clonotype. This chain links TRBV20-1 with TRBJ1-6; D unresolved. The CDR3 has 14 amino acids. CDR1 and CDR2 from the germline V gene are DFQATT and SNEGSKA (reference sequence). Between the trimmed V and J ends, which lost 0 bases and 7 bases, there was a span of 10 bases. The CDR3 reads CSAREGSRNSPLHF. The CDR3 DNA sequence: TGCAGTGCTAGAGAAGGGTCTCGGAATTCACCCCTCCACTTT.

This clonotype was picked up many times. This chain joins TRBV5-1 and TRBJ2-7; D is uncertain. The germline CDR1 and CDR2 sequences are SGHRS and YFSETQ. Trimming stripped 3 bases from V and 6 bases from J, with 13 bases between. The CDR3 totals 13 residues. The CDR3, as DNA: TGCGCCAGCAGCTACGACGGATTAAGCGAGCAGTACTTC. Encoded protein: CASSYDGLSEQYF.